This T cell receptor (beta chain) stems from a study of OX40 agonist ivuxolimab in advanced cancers. Background on the study: The diagnoses of dose-escalation patients were hepatocellular carcinoma, melanoma, renal cell or head and neck cancer. Those enrolled were 80% to 85% male, with a mean age of about 66 years and ages from 23 to 79. Whole-study findings and limits: CD4+ T cells averaged fewer expanded clones than CD8+ T cells.

Clones were read by immunoSEQ multiplex PCR, and TCRdb kept only the in-frame ones, dropping some. Of tens of thousands of clones in the sample, 75% to 90% were seen once. As regards this clone: Its cognate antigen is unknown.

The trim removed 6 bases at V and 2 bases at J, leaving 5 bases unmatched. From germline, CDR1 is LNHDA and CDR2 SQIVND (reference sequence). The CDR3 sequence is 15 residues long. The source is an adult with an advanced solid tumor such as melanoma, head and neck, liver or kidney cancer. The chain couples TRBV19 to TRBJ2-1; 9 nucleotides match TRBD2. This sample comprised CD4+ or CD8+ T cells sorted from blood, obtained in a trial of the OX40 agonist ivuxolimab. This chain's CDR3 is CASRASGVPYNEQFF. The CDR3 DNA follows: TGTGCCAGTAGGGCTAGCGGGGTACCCTACAATGAGCAGTTCTTC.